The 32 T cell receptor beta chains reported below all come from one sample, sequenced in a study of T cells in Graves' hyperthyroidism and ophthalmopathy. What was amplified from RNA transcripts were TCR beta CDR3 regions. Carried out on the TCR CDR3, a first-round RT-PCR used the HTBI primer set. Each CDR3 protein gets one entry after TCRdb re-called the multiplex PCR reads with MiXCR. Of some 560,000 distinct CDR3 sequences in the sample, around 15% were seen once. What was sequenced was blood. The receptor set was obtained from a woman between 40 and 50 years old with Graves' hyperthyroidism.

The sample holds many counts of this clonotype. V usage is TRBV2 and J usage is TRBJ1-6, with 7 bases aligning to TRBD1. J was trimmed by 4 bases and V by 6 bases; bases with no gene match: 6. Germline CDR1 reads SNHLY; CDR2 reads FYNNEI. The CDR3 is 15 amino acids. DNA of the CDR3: TGTGCCAGCAGGGACAGGTTCCTGTATAATTCACCCCTCCACTTT. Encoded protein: CASRDRFLYNSPLHF.

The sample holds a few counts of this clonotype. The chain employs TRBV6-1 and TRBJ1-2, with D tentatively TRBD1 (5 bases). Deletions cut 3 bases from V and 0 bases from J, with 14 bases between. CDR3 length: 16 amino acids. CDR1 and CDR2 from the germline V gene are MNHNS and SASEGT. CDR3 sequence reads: CASSDVRQGANYGYTF. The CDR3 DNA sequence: TGTGCCAGCAGTGATGTCCGTCAGGGAGCTAACTATGGCTACACCTTC.

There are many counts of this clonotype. The CDR3 DNA reads as TGCGCCAGCAGCCCCTATGGAGGACTAGCGGGGCAAGAGACCCAGTACTTC. Translation: CASSPYGGLAGQETQYF. The V gene is TRBV5-1, the J gene TRBJ2-5; 12 bases line up with TRBD2. The CDR3 is 17 residues long. The V and J ends lost 4 bases and 2 bases, in that order; junction bases with no gene match: 9. Germline values: CDR1 SGHRS, CDR2 YFSETQ.

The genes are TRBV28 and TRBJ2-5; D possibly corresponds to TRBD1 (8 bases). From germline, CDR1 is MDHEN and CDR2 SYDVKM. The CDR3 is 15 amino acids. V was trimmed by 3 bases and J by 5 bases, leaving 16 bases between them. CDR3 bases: TGTGCCAGCAGTTTTGTTGACAGGGGAGGGGAGACCCAGTACTTC. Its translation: CASSFVDRGGETQYF.

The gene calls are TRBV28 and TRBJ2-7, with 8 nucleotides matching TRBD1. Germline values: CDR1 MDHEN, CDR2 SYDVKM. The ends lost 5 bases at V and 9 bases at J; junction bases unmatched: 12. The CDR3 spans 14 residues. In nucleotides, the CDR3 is TGTGCCAGCAGTAGTGGACAGGGCATACACGGGCAGTACTTC. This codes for CASSSGQGIHGQYF. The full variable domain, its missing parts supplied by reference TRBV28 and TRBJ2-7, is DVKVTQSSRYLVKRTGEKVFLECVQDMDHENMFWYRQDPGLGLRLIYFSYDVKMKEKGDIPEGYSVSREKKERFSLILESASTNQTSMYLCASSSGQGIHGQYFGPGTRLTVT.

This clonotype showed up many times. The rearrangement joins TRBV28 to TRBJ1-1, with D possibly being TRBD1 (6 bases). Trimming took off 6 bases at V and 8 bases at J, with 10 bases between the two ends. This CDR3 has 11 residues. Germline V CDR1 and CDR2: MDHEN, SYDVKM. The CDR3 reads CASRAGAEAFF. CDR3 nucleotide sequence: TGTGCCAGCAGGGCGGGGGCAGAAGCTTTCTTT.

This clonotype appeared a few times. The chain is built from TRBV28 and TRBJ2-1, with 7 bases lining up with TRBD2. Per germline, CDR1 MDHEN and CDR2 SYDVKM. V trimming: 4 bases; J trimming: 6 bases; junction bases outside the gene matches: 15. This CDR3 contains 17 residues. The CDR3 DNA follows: TGTGCCAGCAGTTCACCCTCAGCGGGAACCTTTACCAATGAGCAGTTCTTC. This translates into CASSSPSAGTFTNEQFF.

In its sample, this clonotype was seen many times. In nucleotides, the CDR3 is TGTGCCAGCAGTGATTGGAGACAGGGTGGTGAAGCTTTCTTT. Protein sequence: CASSDWRQGGEAFF. The V call is TRBV2, the J call TRBJ1-1; 7 bases line up with TRBD1. This CDR3 has 14 residues. Per germline, CDR1 SNHLY and CDR2 FYNNEI. V was pared by 3 bases and J by 7 bases, with 8 bases of the junction left unmatched.

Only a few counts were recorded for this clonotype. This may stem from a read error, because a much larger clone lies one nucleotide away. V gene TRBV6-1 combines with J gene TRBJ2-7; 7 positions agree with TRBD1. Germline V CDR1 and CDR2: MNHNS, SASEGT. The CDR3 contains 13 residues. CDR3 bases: TGTGTCAGCACCACCCCGGGGACAGACGAGCAGTACTTC. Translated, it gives CVSTTPGTDEQYF.

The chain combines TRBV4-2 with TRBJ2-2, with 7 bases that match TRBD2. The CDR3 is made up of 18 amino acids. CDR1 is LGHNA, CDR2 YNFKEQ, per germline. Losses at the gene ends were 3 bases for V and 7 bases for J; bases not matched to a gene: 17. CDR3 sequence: CASSQAGLAEGRHGELFF. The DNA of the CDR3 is TGTGCCAGCAGCCAGGCTGGGCTAGCGGAGGGTCGCCACGGGGAGCTGTTTTTT.

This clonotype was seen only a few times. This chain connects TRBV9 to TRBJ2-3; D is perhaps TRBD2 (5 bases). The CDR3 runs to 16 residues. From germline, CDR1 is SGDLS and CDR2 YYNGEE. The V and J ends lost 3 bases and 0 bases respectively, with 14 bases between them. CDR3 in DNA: TGTGCCAGCAGCGCCCGTGAAGGCGGGAGCACAGATACGCAGTATTTT. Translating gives CASSAREGGSTDTQYF.

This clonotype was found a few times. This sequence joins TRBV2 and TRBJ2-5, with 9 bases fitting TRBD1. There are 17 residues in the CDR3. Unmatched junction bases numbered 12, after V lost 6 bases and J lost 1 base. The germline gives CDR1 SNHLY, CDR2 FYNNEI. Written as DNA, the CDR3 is TGTGCCAGCAGAGCCGGGACAGGGCAAGAGGGCCAAGAGACCCAGTACTTC. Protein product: CASRAGTGQEGQETQYF.

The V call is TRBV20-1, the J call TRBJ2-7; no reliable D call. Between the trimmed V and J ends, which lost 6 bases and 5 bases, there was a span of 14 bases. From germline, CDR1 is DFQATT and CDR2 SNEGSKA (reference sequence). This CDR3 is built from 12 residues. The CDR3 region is CSASRTFDEQYF. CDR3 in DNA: TGCAGTGCCTCTAGGACGTTCGACGAGCAGTACTTC.

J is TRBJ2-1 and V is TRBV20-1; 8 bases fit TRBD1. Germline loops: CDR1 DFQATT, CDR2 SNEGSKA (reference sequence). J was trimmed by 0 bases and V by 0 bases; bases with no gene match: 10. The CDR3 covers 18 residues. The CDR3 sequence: CSARDNQRQGSSYNEQFF. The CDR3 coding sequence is TGCAGTGCTAGAGATAACCAAAGACAGGGGAGCTCCTACAATGAGCAGTTCTTC.

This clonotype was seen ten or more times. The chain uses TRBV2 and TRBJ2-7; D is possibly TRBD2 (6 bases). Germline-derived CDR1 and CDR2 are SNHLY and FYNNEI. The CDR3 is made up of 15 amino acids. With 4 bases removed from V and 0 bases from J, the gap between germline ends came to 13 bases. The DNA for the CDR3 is TGTGCCAGCAGTGGGGGAGGACTTTACTCCTACGAGCAGTACTTC. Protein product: CASSGGGLYSYEQYF.

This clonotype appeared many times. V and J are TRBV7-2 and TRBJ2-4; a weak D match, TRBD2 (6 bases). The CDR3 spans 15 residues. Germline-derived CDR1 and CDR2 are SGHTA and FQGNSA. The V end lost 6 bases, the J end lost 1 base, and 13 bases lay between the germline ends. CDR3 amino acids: CASSKAGRAKNIQYF. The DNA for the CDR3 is TGTGCCAGCAGTAAAGCAGGGAGGGCCAAAAACATTCAGTACTTC.

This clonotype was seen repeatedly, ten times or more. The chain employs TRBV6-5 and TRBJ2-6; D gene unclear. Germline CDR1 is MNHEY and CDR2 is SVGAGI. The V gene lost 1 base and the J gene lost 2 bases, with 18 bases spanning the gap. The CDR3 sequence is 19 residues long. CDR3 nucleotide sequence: TGTGCCAGCAGTTACTGGAAGGGTAGTGCTTCTCCTGGGGCCAACGTCCTGACTTTC. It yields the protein CASSYWKGSASPGANVLTF.

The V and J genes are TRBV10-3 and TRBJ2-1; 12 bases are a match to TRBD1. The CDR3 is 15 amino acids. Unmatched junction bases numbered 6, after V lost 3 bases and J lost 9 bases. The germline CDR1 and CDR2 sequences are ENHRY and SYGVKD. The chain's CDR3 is CAISDGGQGAGEQFF. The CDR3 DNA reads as TGTGCCATCAGTGATGGGGGACAGGGGGCGGGTGAGCAGTTCTTC.

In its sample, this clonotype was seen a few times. The CDR3 DNA reads TGTGCCAGCAGCCCTCTAGCGGGGGAAGATACGCAGTATTTT. Residues: CASSPLAGEDTQYF. V usage is TRBV5-4 and J usage is TRBJ2-3, with 10 bases identical to TRBD2. Per germline, CDR1 SGHNT and CDR2 YYREEE (reference sequence). V gave up 4 bases and J gave up 5 bases; unmatched junction bases: 4. The CDR3 has 14 residues.

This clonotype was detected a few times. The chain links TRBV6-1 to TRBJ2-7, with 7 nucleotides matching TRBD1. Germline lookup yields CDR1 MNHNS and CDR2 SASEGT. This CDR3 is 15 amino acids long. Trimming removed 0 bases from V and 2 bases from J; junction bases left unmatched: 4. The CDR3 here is CASSEAGTATYEQYF. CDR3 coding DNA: TGTGCCAGCAGTGAAGCCGGGACAGCTACCTACGAGCAGTACTTC.

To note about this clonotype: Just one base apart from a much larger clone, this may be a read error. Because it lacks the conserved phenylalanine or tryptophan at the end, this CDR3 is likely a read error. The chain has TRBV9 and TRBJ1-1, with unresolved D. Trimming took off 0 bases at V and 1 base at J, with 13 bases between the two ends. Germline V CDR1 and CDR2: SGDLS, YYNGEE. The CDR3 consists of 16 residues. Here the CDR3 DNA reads TGTGCCAGCAGCGTAGGGGAGGCACTGGCGAACACTGAAGCTTTCTTG. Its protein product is CASSVGEALANTEAFL.

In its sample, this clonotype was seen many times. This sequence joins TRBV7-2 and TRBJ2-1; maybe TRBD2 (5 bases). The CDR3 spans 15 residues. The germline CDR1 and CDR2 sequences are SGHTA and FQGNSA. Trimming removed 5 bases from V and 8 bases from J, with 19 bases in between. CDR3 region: CASSKAVFAADEQFF. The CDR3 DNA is TGTGCCAGCAGCAAAGCGGTGTTCGCAGCCGATGAGCAGTTCTTC.

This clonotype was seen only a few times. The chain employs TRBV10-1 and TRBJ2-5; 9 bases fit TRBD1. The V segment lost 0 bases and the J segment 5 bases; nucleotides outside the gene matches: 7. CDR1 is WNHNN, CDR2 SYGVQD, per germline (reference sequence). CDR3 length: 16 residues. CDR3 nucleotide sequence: TGCGCCAGCAGTGAGTCGATGGACAGGGGATTGGAGACCCAGTACTTC. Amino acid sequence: CASSESMDRGLETQYF.

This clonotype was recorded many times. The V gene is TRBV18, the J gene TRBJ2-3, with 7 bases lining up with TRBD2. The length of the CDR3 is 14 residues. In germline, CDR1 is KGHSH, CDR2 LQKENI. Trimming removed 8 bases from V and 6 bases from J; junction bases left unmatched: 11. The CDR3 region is CASRTRKVGDTQYF. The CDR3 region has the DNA TGTGCCAGCCGGACTAGGAAGGTTGGTGATACGCAGTATTTT.

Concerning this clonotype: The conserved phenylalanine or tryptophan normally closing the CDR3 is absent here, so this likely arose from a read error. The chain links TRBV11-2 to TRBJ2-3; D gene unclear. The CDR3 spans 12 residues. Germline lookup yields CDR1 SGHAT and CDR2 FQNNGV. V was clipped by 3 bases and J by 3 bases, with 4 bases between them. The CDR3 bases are TGTGCCAGCAGCTTGGCTACAGATACGCAGTATCTT. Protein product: CASSLATDTQYL.

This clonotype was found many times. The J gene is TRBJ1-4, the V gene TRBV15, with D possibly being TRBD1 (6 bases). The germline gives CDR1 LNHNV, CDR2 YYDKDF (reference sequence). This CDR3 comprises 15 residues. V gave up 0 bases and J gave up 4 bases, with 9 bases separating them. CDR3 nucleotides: TGTGCCACCAGCAGAGAAGGGGGGTTTAATGAAAAACTGTTTTTT. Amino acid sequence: CATSREGGFNEKLFF.

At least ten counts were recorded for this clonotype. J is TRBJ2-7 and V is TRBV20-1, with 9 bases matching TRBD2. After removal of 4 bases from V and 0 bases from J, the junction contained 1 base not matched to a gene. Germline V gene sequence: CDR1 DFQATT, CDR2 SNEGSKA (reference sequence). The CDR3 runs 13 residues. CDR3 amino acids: CSATSGISYEQYF. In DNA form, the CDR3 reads TGCAGTGCTACTAGCGGGATCTCCTACGAGCAGTACTTC.

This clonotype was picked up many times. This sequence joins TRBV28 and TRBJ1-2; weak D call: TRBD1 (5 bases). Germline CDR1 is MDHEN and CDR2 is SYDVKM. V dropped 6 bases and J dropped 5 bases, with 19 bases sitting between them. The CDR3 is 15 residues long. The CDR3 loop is CASSSKGPPSYGYTF. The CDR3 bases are TGTGCCAGCAGCTCTAAGGGACCGCCAAGTTATGGCTACACCTTC.

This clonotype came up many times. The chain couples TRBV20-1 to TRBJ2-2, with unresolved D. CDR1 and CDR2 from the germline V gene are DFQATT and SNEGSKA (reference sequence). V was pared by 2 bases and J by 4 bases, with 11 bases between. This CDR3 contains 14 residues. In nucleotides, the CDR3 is TGCAGTGCTAGACCCGGGCCTACCACCGGGGAGCTGTTTTTT. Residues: CSARPGPTTGELFF.

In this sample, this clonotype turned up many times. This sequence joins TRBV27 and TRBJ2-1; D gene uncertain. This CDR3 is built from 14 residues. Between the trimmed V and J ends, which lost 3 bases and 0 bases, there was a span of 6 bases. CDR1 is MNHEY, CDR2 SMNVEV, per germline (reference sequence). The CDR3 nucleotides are TGTGCCAGCAGTTTGAGTCACTCCTACAATGAGCAGTTCTTC. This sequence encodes CASSLSHSYNEQFF.

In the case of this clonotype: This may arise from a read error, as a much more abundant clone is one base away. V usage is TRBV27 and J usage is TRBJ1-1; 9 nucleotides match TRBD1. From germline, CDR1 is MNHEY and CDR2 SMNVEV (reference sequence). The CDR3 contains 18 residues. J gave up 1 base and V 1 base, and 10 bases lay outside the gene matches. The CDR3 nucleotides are TGTGCCAGCAGTTTATGCACTAACAGGGGGCGGAAGAACACTGAAGCTTTCTTT. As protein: CASSLCTNRGRKNTEAFF.

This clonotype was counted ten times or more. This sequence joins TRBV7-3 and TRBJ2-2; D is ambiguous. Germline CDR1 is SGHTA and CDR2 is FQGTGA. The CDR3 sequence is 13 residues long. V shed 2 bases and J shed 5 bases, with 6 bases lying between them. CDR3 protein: CASSLLITGELFF. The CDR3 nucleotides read TGTGCCAGCAGCTTATTAATTACCGGGGAGCTGTTTTTT.